This is a list of T cell receptor beta chains from one sample in a study of blood T cell repertoires in COVID-19. Only in-frame clones appear in the TCRdb table, and some are missing; sequencing was by immunoSEQ multiplex PCR. The sample has about 320,000 clones, roughly 82% seen once. The specimen was peripheral blood. The receptors come from a woman aged 50 to 65 with acute or convalescent COVID-19. CDR3s include the opening cysteine and the closing phenylalanine or tryptophan. Size values are once, few and many counts, or a class for expanded clones, and some rows have none.

>TRBV6-5|-
CASSKYTGEDNEQFF
>TRBV5-4|-
CASSLRASEKNIQYF
>TRBV9|few
CASSVGTGVIGNTIYF
>TRBV18|-
CASSPTGTGRRNEQFF
>TRBV29-1|-
CSVEDGTGLQHF
>TRBV6-5|-
CASTFSGREATEAFF
>TRBV6-5|-
CASSYGLAGVSEQYF
>TRBV12-5|-
CASGFTGQGLETQYF
>TRBV21-1|-
CASSKGATGELFF
>TRBV6-6|-
CASSTQGGEQYF
>TRBV4-2|-
CASSPGGGNTIYF
>TRBV10-3|-
CAISETTDTQYF
>TRBV4-1|few
CASSQDGLGDEQFF
>TRBV18|-
CASSRPTGSTGELFF
>TRBV6-2/TRBV6-3|-
CASSWTSGRETQYF
>TRBV5-4|-
CASSDLAGDYNEQFF
>TRBV4-3|-
CASSQRRNTEAFF
>TRBV7-9|-
CASSPPFSENTEAFF
>TRBV24-1|few
CATSDPRSYNEQFF
>TRBV9|-
CASSATSGGYEQYF
>TRBV6-5|many
CASNRGDTEAFF
>TRBV7-9|-
CASSPRPGGTEAFF
>TRBV24-1|-
CATRQGDTEAFF
>TRBV25-1|-
CASSEWGGQNSPLHF
>TRBV14|-
CASSQDYGTDTQYF
>TRBV28|-
CASRPTGSYGYTF
>TRBV19|-
CASSTRTGGNQPQHF
>TRBV7-2|-
CASSLDTGRWNEQFF
>TRBV7-3|-
CASSRSPQRELGPTGELFF
>TRBV6-5|-
CASSYSTVNEKLFF
>TRBV11-2|-
CASSLEPMANTEAFF
>TRBV4-1|few
CASSQDFPGNTEAFF
>TRBV5-1|-
CASSLMRADTEAFF
>TRBV7-2|-
CASSLVVGTGGYNEQFF
>TRBV6-5|-
CASRTTGRTGELFF
>TRBV5-1|few
CASSLRAGGDNEQFF
>TRBV7-2|-
CASSLAPYRGRGNQPQHF
>TRBV7-2|few
CASSLLAVEQYF
>TRBV7-9|-
CASRSGSNTEAFF
>TRBV12-3/TRBV12-4|once
CASSPNGNTEAFF
>TRBV24-1|-
CATSALGTGGLNNEQFF
>TRBV28|-
CASRLPGSVTEAFF
>TRBV5-1|-
CASSLGQGADTQYF